This is a list of T cell receptor beta chains from one sample in a study of T cell responses to AZD1222 COVID-19 vaccine. Sequencing was performed with immunoSEQ multiplex PCR; in TCRdb, only in-frame clones are kept and a portion is missing. This sample has roughly 180,000 clones, with 90% to 95% found just once. The material was peripheral blood, obtained 28 days after the second dose of the MenACWY control vaccine. The receptors come from an adult who received the MenACWY meningococcal vaccine as a control. Both conserved end residues are part of each CDR3. A D gene is named only where the DNA matches it firmly. Clone size is given for some rows only: seen once, a few or many times, or a class if the clone is expanded.

d_call j_call clone_size v_call cdr3_aa cdr3_nt
. TRBJ2-1 . TRBV6-2/TRBV6-3 CASSLGLPSYNEQFF TGTGCCAGCAGCCTCGGACTCCCCTCCTACAATGAGCAGTTCTTC
TRBD2 TRBJ2-1 . TRBV27 CASRFKGLAYNEQFF TGTGCCAGCAGATTTAAGGGACTAGCTTACAATGAGCAGTTCTTC
TRBD1 TRBJ2-3 . TRBV7-9 CASSFSGQGFDTQYF TGTGCCAGCAGCTTTTCCGGACAGGGGTTCGATACGCAGTATTTT
TRBD1 TRBJ1-5 . TRBV28 CASRQGQGDQPQHF TGTGCCAGCCGACAGGGACAGGGGGATCAGCCCCAGCATTTT
TRBD2 TRBJ2-2 . TRBV19 CASIAGTSGGQNTGELFF TGTGCCAGCATAGCCGGGACTAGCGGGGGGCAAAACACCGGGGAGCTGTTTTTT
. TRBJ1-4 . TRBV15 CATSRDFRGGTALEKLFF TGTGCCACCAGCAGAGATTTTCGGGGGGGCACGGCTTTGGAAAAACTGTTTTTT
. TRBJ1-5 . TRBV6-5 CASSYSRDSNQPQHF TGTGCCAGCAGTTACTCGAGGGACAGCAATCAGCCCCAGCATTTT
. TRBJ2-2 . TRBV4-2 CASALMVSSPGELFF TGTGCCAGCGCCCTAATGGTTAGCAGCCCCGGGGAGCTGTTTTTT
TRBD2 TRBJ2-3 . TRBV4-1 CASSQDRGGGVTDTQYF TGCGCCAGCAGCCAAGATCGGGGGGGCGGGGTGACAGATACGCAGTATTTT
TRBD1 TRBJ1-2 . TRBV5-1 CASSLGTGAYGYTF TGCGCCAGCAGCTTGGGGACAGGCGCCTATGGCTACACCTTC
. TRBJ1-2 . TRBV28 CASSFRSYGYTF TGTGCCAGCAGTTTCCGGAGCTATGGCTACACCTTC
. TRBJ1-2 . TRBV5-6 CASSLGTRGVNYGYTF TGTGCCAGCAGCTTGGGAACACGGGGGGTCAACTATGGCTACACCTTC
TRBD2 TRBJ2-1 . TRBV11-3 CASSSWTSGGAYNEQFF TGTGCCAGCAGCTCCTGGACTAGCGGGGGGGCCTACAATGAGCAGTTCTTC
TRBD1 TRBJ1-2 once TRBV15 CATSSGQANLYGYTF TGTGCCACCAGCAGTGGACAGGCTAACCTCTATGGCTACACCTTC
. TRBJ1-6 . TRBV25-1 CASSGRALHF TGTGCCAGCAGTGGCCGGGCCCTCCACTTT
TRBD1 TRBJ2-1 . TRBV6-2/TRBV6-3 CASSSYRGNEQFF TGTGCCAGCAGTTCTTACAGGGGCAATGAGCAGTTCTTC
TRBD1 TRBJ2-2 . TRBV7-3 CASSPGGPGELFF TGTGCCAGCAGCCCAGGGGGCCCCGGGGAGCTGTTTTTT
. TRBJ1-1 . TRBV23-1 CASSQSKVDSQGALNTEAFF TGCGCCAGCAGTCAATCGAAAGTGGACTCCCAGGGCGCCCTGAACACTGAAGCTTTCTTT
. TRBJ1-1 . TRBV7-2 CASSLVKGMNTEAFF TGTGCCAGCAGCTTAGTAAAGGGGATGAACACTGAAGCTTTCTTT
. TRBJ2-5 . TRBV27 CARLGRGDSPCQETQYF TGTGCCCGCCTAGGGAGGGGGGACAGCCCTTGCCAAGAGACCCAGTACTTC
. TRBJ1-4 . TRBV7-6 CASSSPPEF TGTGCCAGCAGCTCCCCCCCGGAATTT
. TRBJ1-4 once TRBV30 CAWRRGVNEKLFF TGTGCCTGGAGGAGGGGGGTTAATGAAAAACTGTTTTTT
TRBD1 TRBJ1-3 . TRBV25-1 CASSLGDRIGGNTIYF TGTGCCAGCAGCCTGGGGGACAGGATAGGCGGAAACACCATATATTTT
. TRBJ1-6 . TRBV2 CASSEDARINSPLHF TGTGCCAGCAGTGAAGACGCCAGGATTAATTCACCCCTCCACTTT
. TRBJ1-1 . TRBV2 CASSESTEAFF TGTGCCAGCAGTGAAAGCACTGAAGCTTTCTTT
. TRBJ1-1 . TRBV19 CASSPPLLNTEAFF TGTGCCAGTAGTCCTCCTCTATTGAACACTGAAGCTTTCTTT
. TRBJ1-1 . TRBV28 CASGSTGMNTWAEAFF TGTGCCAGCGGGTCGACGGGGATGAACACGTGGGCTGAAGCTTTCTTT
. TRBJ2-1 few TRBV4-3 CASSQINPIASGWDEQFF TGCGCCAGCAGCCAGATCAACCCTATAGCCTCTGGTTGGGATGAGCAGTTCTTC
TRBD1 TRBJ1-6 . TRBV18 CASSPSLGQGNSPLHF TGTGCCAGCTCACCAAGTTTAGGACAGGGGAATTCACCCCTCCACTTT
. TRBJ1-1 . TRBV3-1/TRBV3-2 CASSQVQGNTEAFF TGTGCCAGCAGCCAAGTTCAGGGGAACACTGAAGCTTTCTTT
. TRBJ1-5 few TRBV30 CAWSVGKGSQPQHF TGTGCCTGGAGTGTAGGGAAGGGTAGTCAGCCCCAGCATTTT
. TRBJ2-2 . TRBV28 CASKGLANTGELFF TGTGCCAGCAAAGGGCTTGCGAACACCGGGGAGCTGTTTTTT
. TRBJ1-1 once TRBV4-2 CASSQVIWRDTEAFF TGTGCCAGCAGCCAAGTTATTTGGAGGGACACTGAAGCTTTCTTT
. TRBJ1-3 once TRBV13 CASSFKGIAGNTIYF TGTGCCAGCAGCTTCAAAGGAATTGCCGGAAACACCATATATTTT
. TRBJ2-3 . TRBV27 CASSFSGLDTQYF TGTGCCAGCAGTTTTTCAGGGTTGGATACGCAGTATTTT
. TRBJ1-5 . TRBV7-8 CASSLEGRGLFNQPQHF TGTGCCAGCAGCTTGGAAGGGAGGGGCCTCTTCAATCAGCCCCAGCATTTT
TRBD2 TRBJ2-3 . TRBV18 CASSLGLATDTQYF TGTGCCAGCTCACTGGGACTAGCAACAGATACGCAGTATTTT
TRBD2 TRBJ2-7 . TRBV7-8 CASSSKDGLAGLLYEQYF TGTGCCAGCAGCTCAAAAGACGGACTAGCGGGTCTACTCTACGAGCAGTACTTC
. TRBJ1-1 . TRBV7-8 CASSLVARQVKTEAFF TGTGCCAGCAGCTTAGTAGCGAGACAAGTTAAGACTGAAGCTTTCTTT
. TRBJ1-3 . TRBV7-2 CASSLGSATGNTIYF TGTGCCAGCAGCTTAGGTTCGGCGACTGGAAACACCATATATTTT
. TRBJ2-7 once TRBV10-1 CASSSGYEQYF TGCGCCAGCAGCAGCGGCTACGAGCAGTACTTC
. TRBJ1-5 . TRBV2 CASRKELNQPQHF TGTGCCAGCAGGAAAGAACTTAATCAGCCCCAGCATTTT
TRBD1 TRBJ2-1 . TRBV18 CASSPDRGAYNEQFF TGTGCCAGCTCACCGGACAGGGGCGCCTACAATGAGCAGTTCTTC
. TRBJ2-7 . TRBV19 CASSIKYQTPPYEQYF TGTGCCAGTAGTATAAAATACCAAACACCTCCCTACGAGCAGTACTTC
. TRBJ1-3 . TRBV7-2 CASSSNRVSGNTIYF TGTGCCAGCAGCTCAAACAGGGTCTCTGGAAACACCATATATTTT
TRBD1 TRBJ1-1 once TRBV11-2 CASSLVRTGNTEAFF TGTGCCAGCAGCTTAGTACGGACAGGGAACACTGAAGCTTTCTTT
. TRBJ2-3 . TRBV19 CASSAVAILGNTQYF TGTGCCAGTAGTGCAGTGGCAATCCTGGGGAATACGCAGTATTTT
. TRBJ2-6 once TRBV5-1 CASSLGQVGSGANVLTF TGCGCCAGCAGCTTGGGTCAGGTGGGCTCTGGGGCCAACGTCCTGACTTTC
. TRBJ1-2 . TRBV5-6 CASSLVEPSWGNYGYTF TGTGCCAGCAGCTTGGTGGAGCCGTCCTGGGGAAACTATGGCTACACCTTC